These 24 T cell receptor beta chains were sequenced from one sample in a study of technical replicates of blood from a handful of donors. Some clones are missing from TCRdb's copy, which holds only in-frame ones; the method was immunoSEQ multiplex PCR. The table shows around 29,000 clones, with roughly nine tenths occurring only once. Sequencing was done on a sample of PBMCs. All receptors derive from a human donor in good health. Some clones in this sample may be carry-over from other donors' samples.

This clone was counted a single time. The chain carries TRBV6-1 and TRBJ1-3; D is uncertain. The CDR3 runs to 13 residues. The germline V and J ends were trimmed by 6 bases and 0 bases, with 6 bases remaining between them. Germline CDR1 is MNHNS and CDR2 is SASEGT. The CDR3 DNA reads as TGTGCCAGCAGACCCAGCTCTGGAAACACCATATATTTT. Translated: CASRPSSGNTIYF.

The chain couples TRBV5-1 to TRBJ1-2; D remains unclear. Per the germline V gene, CDR1 is SGHRS and CDR2 is YFSETQ. V was trimmed by 4 bases and J by 4 bases, leaving 14 bases between them. This CDR3 contains 14 residues. CDR3 region: CASSPGRVGYGYTF. The CDR3 nucleotides are TGCGCCAGCAGCCCTGGTCGGGTTGGCTATGGCTACACCTTC.

The V and J genes are TRBV4-1 and TRBJ2-5, with D maybe TRBD1 (6 bases). The V end lost 0 bases, the J end lost 1 base, and 12 bases lay between the germline ends. Looked up from germline, CDR1 is MGHRA and CDR2 is YSYEKL. The length of the CDR3 is 16 residues. The CDR3 region has the DNA TGCGCCAGCAGCCAAGATGGCGGCAGGGGCCAAGAGACCCAGTACTTC. This sequence encodes CASSQDGGRGQETQYF.

In this sample, this clone turned up once. V is TRBV2 and J is TRBJ2-1; TRBD2 matches at 12 bases. Losses at the gene ends were 5 bases for V and 9 bases for J; bases not matched to a gene: 8. The CDR3 is 15 amino acids. Germline V gene lookup returns CDR1 SNHLY and CDR2 FYNNEI. The CDR3 reads CASSSTSGGRGEQFF. The CDR3 DNA is TGTGCCAGCAGTTCTACTAGCGGGGGGCGCGGTGAGCAGTTCTTC.

The chain links TRBV7-9 to TRBJ2-7; 11 nucleotides align to TRBD1. CDR1 is SEHNR and CDR2 is FQNEAQ in the germline V gene (reference sequence). The CDR3 contains 15 residues. Germline trimming cut 5 bases from V and 7 bases from J; bases unmatched to any gene: 10. CDR3 loop: CASSVWTGGLGEQYF. CDR3 in DNA: TGTGCCAGCAGCGTATGGACAGGGGGCTTAGGGGAGCAGTACTTC. Combining the CDR3 with reference TRBV7-9 and TRBJ2-7 gives the whole variable domain DTGVSQNPRHKITKRGQNVTFRCDPISEHNRLYWYRQTLGQGPEFLTYFQNEAQLEKSRLLSDRFSAERPKGSFSTLEIQRTEQGDSAMYLCASSVWTGGLGEQYFGPGTRLTVT.

J is TRBJ1-2 and V is TRBV30; perhaps TRBD1 as D (5 bases). V dropped 8 bases and J dropped 3 bases, with 10 bases sitting between them. Germline lookup yields CDR1 GTSNPN and CDR2 SVGIG (reference sequence). The CDR3 covers 11 residues. CDR3 coding DNA: TGTGCCGGGGGGTGGGACTATGGCTACACCTTC. Encoded protein: CAGGWDYGYTF.

The chain carries TRBV5-1 and TRBJ2-5, with D maybe TRBD1 (8 bases). The CDR3 totals 14 residues. From germline, CDR1 is SGHRS and CDR2 YFSETQ. The V gene lost 4 bases and the J gene lost 4 bases, with 14 bases spanning the gap. The CDR3 sequence: CASSTGGASETQYF. The CDR3 bases are TGCGCCAGCAGCACAGGGGGGGCGTCAGAGACCCAGTACTTC.

The rearrangement uses TRBV5-1 and TRBJ1-1; 8 bases fit TRBD1. CDR3 length equals 14 residues. Germline trimming cut 5 bases from V and 4 bases from J; bases unmatched to any gene: 7. Per germline, CDR1 SGHRS and CDR2 YFSETQ. The CDR3 loop reads CASRPGGGGTEAFF. Written as DNA, the CDR3 is TGCGCCAGCAGACCAGGGGGCGGGGGCACTGAAGCTTTCTTT. Combining the CDR3 with reference TRBV5-1 and TRBJ1-1 gives the whole variable domain KAGVTQTPRYLIKTRGQQVTLSCSPISGHRSVSWYQQTPGQGLQFLFEYFSETQRNKGNFPGRFSGRQFSNSRSEMNVSTLELGDSALYLCASRPGGGGTEAFFGQGTRLTVV.

The J gene is TRBJ1-6, the V gene TRBV25-1; perhaps TRBD1 as D (5 bases). The CDR3 spans 15 residues. Trimming stripped 1 base from V and 9 bases from J, with 13 bases between. Germline assignment: CDR1 MGHDK and CDR2 SYGVNS. CDR3 nucleotide sequence: TGTGCCAGCAGTGAATCGGCAGGGAGGGGTTCACCCCTCCACTTT. Amino acid sequence: CASSESAGRGSPLHF.

The chain is built from TRBV6-1 and TRBJ2-7, with 8 nucleotides matching TRBD1. V was pared by 6 bases and J by 2 bases, with 3 bases of the junction left unmatched. The CDR3 runs to 13 residues. Germline V gives CDR1 MNHNS, CDR2 SASEGT. CDR3 sequence: CASRRTGTYEQYF. For the CDR3, the DNA is TGTGCCAGCAGAAGGACAGGGACCTACGAGCAGTACTTC.

This clone was observed a handful of times. CDR3 region: CASSTQGGGNEKLFF. The DNA for the CDR3 is TGCGCCAGCAGCACTCAAGGGGGCGGGAATGAAAAACTGTTTTTT. This rearrangement joins TRBV4-1 to TRBJ1-4; 7 nucleotides align to TRBD1. V shed 5 bases and J 5 bases; nucleotides not matched to a gene: 8. Per germline, CDR1 MGHRA and CDR2 YSYEKL. This CDR3 has 15 residues.

The V call is TRBV4-1, the J call TRBJ1-5; TRBD1 aligns across 7 bases. Trimming took 5 bases from V and 7 from J; bases not matched to a gene: 14. The CDR3 runs to 16 residues. Germline CDR1 is MGHRA and CDR2 is YSYEKL. The CDR3 bases are TGCGCCAGCAGCTTGACAGGGCGGGGGGCCAGGCAGCCCCAGCATTTT. It translates to CASSLTGRGARQPQHF.

The chain links TRBV11-3 to TRBJ2-7, with 12 bases lining up with TRBD2. Germline values: CDR1 SGHNT, CDR2 YENEEA. The CDR3 is 19 amino acids. The trim removed 6 bases at V and 0 bases at J, leaving 15 bases unmatched. CDR3 bases: TGTGCCAGCAGTCGTAGGGGGGGACTAGCGGGTTTAAGCTCCTACGAGCAGTACTTC. Protein product: CASSRRGGLAGLSSYEQYF.

The V gene is TRBV5-5, the J gene TRBJ2-7; no clear D. Trimming removed 2 bases from V and 0 bases from J, with 15 bases in between. Germline CDR1 and CDR2: SGHKS and YYEKEE (reference sequence). This CDR3 contains 16 residues. CDR3 in DNA: TGTGCCAGCAGCTTTCTGCCCGAGCTGAGCTCCTACGAGCAGTACTTC. This encodes CASSFLPELSSYEQYF.

The V gene is TRBV7-6, the J gene TRBJ2-6; a weak D match, TRBD1 (6 bases). V lost 5 bases, J lost 4 bases, and 9 bases lay in between. The CDR3 sequence is 14 residues long. Per germline, CDR1 SGHVS and CDR2 FNYEAQ. The CDR3 protein is CASSTGSGANVLTF. CDR3 DNA: TGTGCCAGCAGCACAGGGTCAGGGGCCAACGTCCTGACTTTC. Full variable domain (rest looked up from reference TRBV7-6 and TRBJ2-6): GAGVSQSPRYKVTKRGQDVALRCDPISGHVSLYWYRQALGQGPEFLTYFNYEAQQDKSGLPNDRFSAERPEGSISTLTIQRTEQRDSAMYRCASSTGSGANVLTFGAGSRLTVL.

This chain connects TRBV4-1 to TRBJ2-7; possible D gene TRBD2, 5 bases. Germline-derived CDR1 and CDR2 are MGHRA and YSYEKL. Trimming shortened V by 2 bases and J by 3 bases, and 14 bases separated the two germline ends. The length of the CDR3 is 15 residues. The chain's CDR3 is CASSQIGDRFYEQYF. CDR3 DNA: TGCGCCAGCAGCCAAATCGGGGATCGATTCTACGAGCAGTACTTC.

The rearrangement joins TRBV7-2 to TRBJ2-1; 8 bases match TRBD2. Unmatched junction bases numbered 11, after V lost 0 bases and J lost 7 bases. The germline CDR1 and CDR2 sequences are SGHTA and FQGNSA. CDR3 size: 17 residues. CDR3 bases: TGTGCCAGCAGCTTAGCTCTGGGGGCGGGGGGAAATAATGAGCAGTTCTTC. As protein: CASSLALGAGGNNEQFF.

V is TRBV29-1 and J is TRBJ1-5; D gene unclear. Trimming shortened V by 4 bases and J by 3 bases, and 7 bases separated the two germline ends. The CDR3 spans 12 residues. Germline-derived CDR1 and CDR2 are SQVTM and ANQGSEA. CDR3 sequence reads: CSVGHFNQPQHF. In DNA form, the CDR3 reads TGCAGCGTTGGACATTTCAATCAGCCCCAGCATTTT.

The J gene is TRBJ2-1, the V gene TRBV29-1, with D possibly TRBD2 on 6 matching bases. Germline V gene data show CDR1 as SQVTM and CDR2 as ANQGSEA. V lost 3 bases and J 1 base, leaving 16 bases between the germline ends. CDR3 length: 16 residues. In nucleotides, the CDR3 is TGCAGCGTTGATAGTACCTCGCGGGGATCCTACAATGAGCAGTTCTTC. This codes for CSVDSTSRGSYNEQFF.

The rearrangement joins TRBV27 to TRBJ2-3; D gene ambiguous. Germline V gene lookup returns CDR1 MNHEY and CDR2 SMNVEV (reference sequence). The CDR3 runs 13 residues. The V and J ends lost 4 bases and 5 bases respectively, with 10 bases between them. CDR3 in amino acids: CASSSKAGDTQYF. DNA for the CDR3: TGTGCCAGCAGTTCAAAAGCAGGAGATACGCAGTATTTT.

This rearrangement joins TRBV21-1 to TRBJ2-7; TRBD1, the table's D call, lacks a check against the DNA. TRBV21-1 is a pseudogene locus. This CDR3 is built from 12 residues. CDR3 protein: CASRGTDYEQYF. The CDR3 DNA sequence: TGTGCCAGCAGGGGGACAGACTACGAGCAGTACTTC.

The chain recombines TRBV7-8 with TRBJ2-2; no firm D call. The V gene's germline CDR1 is SGHVS and CDR2 FQNEAQ. The CDR3 covers 15 residues. Trimming shortened V by 5 bases and J by 1 base, and 11 bases separated the two germline ends. The CDR3 here is CASSNTNWNTGELFF. The CDR3 region has the DNA TGTGCCAGCAGCAATACTAACTGGAACACCGGGGAGCTGTTTTTT.

The chain links TRBV6-1 to TRBJ2-3; D is unresolved. CDR3 length equals 13 residues. Germline V gives CDR1 MNHNS, CDR2 SASEGT. Trimming left V 3 bases short and J 8 bases short, with 12 bases between. Here the CDR3 DNA reads TGTGCCAGCAGTGACCGGCCTCCGGGTACGCAGTATTTT. Translated, it gives CASSDRPPGTQYF.

In DNA form, the CDR3 reads TGTGCCAGCAGTTACTCCGGCGGGGGGACCTACGAGCAGTACTTC. Translation gives CASSYSGGGTYEQYF. This chain joins TRBV6-5 and TRBJ2-7, with TRBD2 matching 8 bases. CDR1 MNHEY and CDR2 SVGAGI come from the germline V gene. Trimming removed 0 bases from V and 2 bases from J; junction bases left unmatched: 3. The CDR3 runs 15 residues.